The clone carrying this TCR beta chain is a singleton in its sample. Its target is not known. The CDR3 loop spans 13 amino acids. The V end was cut by 3 bases, the J end by 5 bases, with 10 bases between. Germline CDR1 is MDHEN and CDR2 is SYDVKM. TCR sequencing used cDNA made by reverse transcription of extracted RNA. Sequencing used immunoSEQ multiplex PCR; TCRdb keeps in-frame clones, though not all of them. The table lists approximately 13,000 clones, about 57% of them singletons. The data belong to a study of CD8+ T cells in alopecia areata. In a group of five patients, CD4+ cells were sorted into CD25+CD127- cells. Individuals with alopecia areata gave both lesional scalp punch biopsies and peripheral blood for collection. General observations from the study: Possibly as an HLA-related effect, TCR sharing across patients appeared less clear than in mice. Compared with normal scalp, lesional scalp had higher clonality and more expanded CD8+ clones. In scalp samples, resident alphabeta T cells of normal skin are also sequenced.

Sequencing used CD4+ Tregs sorted from blood. This receptor was taken from a human donor with alopecia areata. This chain links TRBV28 with TRBJ1-2; D not certain. In DNA, the CDR3 is TGTGCCAGCAGTTTTTTCCGGGCGTATGGCTACACCTTC. Amino acid sequence: CASSFFRAYGYTF.